This TCR beta chain was sequenced during a study of cytomegalovirus exposure and HLA in healthy donors (dated by TCRdb to the late 2010s). About the full investigation: An earlier analysis of some 620 of the donors reported around 280 Gb of sequence data and around 110 million unique TCR beta sequences obtained from about 200 million T cells. An early release covering roughly 600 HLA-typed donors comprised around 300 gigabases of sequencing data and around 85 million unique TCR sequences. The genetic ancestry cluster associated with self-reported Caucasian donors included 81% of the 398 genotyped donors. The study aimed to test whether cataloging public T cell receptors could reveal signatures of past pathogen exposure. The study used immunosequencing to profile the T cell repertoires of some 600 subjects and linked those repertoires to cytomegalovirus serostatus. In addition to the first cohort of 650 to 750 subjects, a separate validation cohort of approximately 130 different subjects was used. To predict cytomegalovirus infection status, the study combined high-throughput TCR immunosequencing, statistical association of individual TCRs with disease status, and machine learning. A later analysis re-analyzed previously published TCR beta repertoires from 666 donors and added high-resolution HLA genotyping to study TCR occurrence patterns. Rather than drawing on any new phenotypic data, the later analysis identified candidate immune exposures from TCR beta sequences and the way those sequences occurred across donors. An earlier analysis of roughly 600 of the donors used high-throughput TCR beta sequencing to judge whether each TCR beta V gene segment behaved as functional or pseudogenic. Donor age, sex, ethnicity and CMV serostatus were compiled alongside the repertoire data. A later genetic analysis used genome-wide SNP genotypes for about 60% of the roughly 700 donors, treating that subset as a discovery cohort. Every discovery cohort repertoire had been produced on one sequencing platform. Class I and class II HLA loci were covered by the typing at four-digit resolution. The number of donors typed differed by locus, with roughly 629-640 for A, B, C, DRB1 and DQB1, approximately 500 for DQA1, 600 to 610 for DPA1, and approximately 470 for DPB1. Because of strong linkage in the cohort, roughly five DR-DQ haplotypes were treated as single units for association and clustering. On average, around 200,000 unique TCR beta nucleotide sequences were sequenced per donor among fewer than 500 genotyped donors of the cohort, with 15% to 20% of those sequences being non-productive. Study-wide findings and limitations: An earlier analysis of around 540 of the donors showed that most TCR beta V segments appeared in productive rearrangements either about 90% or about 30% of the time, which broadly matched IMGT annotations. The 87-base-pair reads could not distinguish some IMGT-functional V segments, including TRBV6-2 and TRBV6-3, so those segments were excluded. In a later analysis, HLA-associated TCR beta chains showed more clonal expansion and lower generation probabilities than non-associated chains that were equally common. According to a later analysis, most CMV-associated TCR beta chains appeared to be HLA-restricted, and the HLA associations seemed to be driven largely by CMV exposure. A group of highly shared sequence variants was considered likely to be a technical artifact of the sequencing pipeline. For the cohort, immune exposure information was limited to CMV serostatus. Correlated functional status among segregating V segments might reflect linkage disequilibrium, but an unknown experimental factor could not be ruled out. In a later analysis, several top co-occurrence clusters were reported to appear linked to parvovirus B19, influenza, CMV and Epstein-Barr virus. When HLA alleles, especially DR and DQ, strongly co-occurred, TCR associations were difficult to assign to individual alleles. Presence/absence analyses assumed roughly uniform sequencing depth across donors, an assumption that may not hold. Because some donors lacked HLA typing at each locus, the association tests relied only on the typed subset. Three of the identified cytomegalovirus-associated TCR beta chains were confirmed in vitro to be specific for cytomegalovirus antigens. The study listed 150 to 200 TCR beta chains as associated with cytomegalovirus. The classifier was reported to diagnose cytomegalovirus status with high specificity and sensitivity in both the original and validation cohorts. A further reported finding was that TCR beta sequences accurately predicted the HLA-A and HLA-B alleles for most subjects in the first cohort. A later analysis found that TCR association rates varied across HLA loci, with DRB1 alleles showing the most associated TCRs and HLA-C alleles the fewest. Specific HLA alleles were associated with 16,951 TCR beta sequences at a false discovery rate of 0.05 in a later analysis. While some public TCRs were present in many individuals, most TCR sequences turned up only very rarely across donors. In a later genetic analysis, a missense DCLRE1C variant was associated with V-gene and J-gene trimming of TCR beta chains, and the association was replicated in an independent cohort. Compared with the approximately 670-donor mean, donors in an Asian-associated ancestry cluster had fewer N-insertions in productive TCRs, according to a later genetic analysis. Because counts were too low, some 17 rarely observed V segments, including chromosome 9 orphons, were left out of the earlier analysis of about 620 of the donors. This cohort had only TCR beta chains sequenced, and the lack of alpha or paired-chain data limited which features could be detected. It was suggested by the authors that the approach could potentially be generalized to other disease states and immunological phenotypes.

Receptor amplification or capture employed the immunoSEQ multiplex PCR assay. The multiplex PCR relied on a mix of 60 forward primers for TCR Vbeta segments and 13 reverse primers for TCR Jbeta segments. The CDR3 region of rearranged TCR beta genes was amplified from genomic DNA by a multiplex PCR assay. The Illumina HiSeq System was used to sequence the amplified TCR beta libraries as 87-base-pair reads. Regarding the original processing steps: Across the 500 to 750 repertoires, a later analysis counted 75 million to 90 million unique TCR beta chains, 8.5 million to 12 million of which were shared by at least two donors. Raw reads were error-corrected and collapsed into unique sequences by a nearest-neighbor algorithm in which closely related sequences were merged to remove PCR and sequencing errors. V, D and J gene segments were assigned by aligning CDR3 sequences to IMGT reference sequences. For a sequence to be retained, at least a six-nucleotide match to both a V gene segment and a J gene segment was required. Rearrangements were called productive when the CDR3 lacked stop codons and stayed in frame with V and J; all others were non-productive. CDR3 was defined by IMGT convention, running from the second conserved V-encoded cysteine to the conserved J-encoded phenylalanine. The earlier analysis of about 590 of the donors excluded sequences that lacked an unambiguous match to a single V gene segment. An earlier analysis of 587 of the donors called V segments functional above 56.7% productive rearrangements and segregating when the between-donor standard deviation exceeded 5%. A statistical classification framework was built for diagnosing cytomegalovirus status from the catalog of TCR beta chain sequences. In a later analysis, V and J genes were assigned by comparing TCR nucleotide sequences against IMGT/GENE-DB human TR gene sequences. A later analysis assigned CDR3 sequences and most-parsimonious VDJ recombination scenarios with the TCRdist pipeline. A later analysis defined each TCR beta chain by its CDR3 amino acid sequence plus V-gene family, and excluded reads lacking a unique V-gene family. To address suspected cross-contamination and a sequencing artifact, a later analysis removed a few hundred highly shared, low-generation-probability nucleotide sequences. In a later analysis, a clonal expansion index for each public chain was calculated from normalized within-repertoire ranks of inferred template counts. In a later analysis, generation probabilities were computed with a VDJ recombination model fitted to out-of-frame rearrangements, and the resulting probabilities were checked against IGoR. In a later analysis, TCR-TCR, TCR-HLA and TCR-CMV co-occurrence was scored with hypergeometric tests, and a repertoire-size bias correction was applied to TCR pairs. In a later analysis, false discovery rates were estimated by permuting HLA or CMV assignments 20 times. A later analysis grouped co-occurring TCRs with DBSCAN, adding TCRdist sequence similarity when clustering within HLA-allele-positive subsets. Repertoires with fewer than 30,000 or more than 120,000 public chains were left out of co-occurrence clustering, as were five repertoires with anomalous nucleotide sharing. Drawn from immuneACCESS, this table holds only the in-frame rearrangements with V and J called that TCRdb kept. Clones are partly lost; checked studies trace under half to an unresolved V gene and leave the rest unexplained. That table gives V, J and clone size, and the DNA gave D and trimming. The sample profile shows around 130,000 clones; approximately 78% of them were found once. Roughly 2.7% of the sample lies in the top ten.

In total, approximately 700 healthy bone marrow donors made up the cohort. All cohort members were sampled while nominally healthy, although unrecorded immune exposures were likely present. CMV serostatus was recorded as positive for around 300 and negative for about 50% of the roughly 670 cohort members, whereas no CMV serostatus was recorded for the donor in question. Each donor provided a peripheral blood sample, and peripheral blood mononuclear cells were used for TCR beta sequencing. The Qiagen DNeasy Blood Extraction Kit was used to extract genomic DNA from the blood cell samples. V sheds 1 base and J sheds 4 bases, leaving 23 bases between their ends. Taken from the germline V gene (reference sequence), the CDR1 and CDR2 loops are LNHNV and YYDKDF. The CDR3 sequence holds 20 residues, the cysteine and phenylalanine included. Only the CDR3 DNA is retained, 60 bases long and in frame from the first base.

In its sample, this clone was seen once. Its antigen is unknown. Base-call qualities are not available, and no considerably larger clone is one nucleotide away. The source of this sequence is a human donor in good health. Sequenced material: PBMCs. The rearrangement joined TRBV15 to TRBJ2-6; no D gene can be assigned with confidence. The nucleotide sequence is TGTGCCACCAGCAGAGTGAGGCAGCTGAGAAGTCGGTCCGGGGCCAACGTCCTGACTTTC. Its protein product is CATSRVRQLRSRSGANVLTF.